This T cell receptor beta chain came from a study of shared clonotypes between healthy human individuals. General study findings and limits: Estimated richness values were generally larger in naive subsets than in memory subsets. Shared clonotypes across all four donors exceeded non-shared ones in generation probability.

The donors were all Caucasian adults (living in Nashville, Tennessee). Repertoires were generated with immunoSEQ multiplex PCR, while TCRdb's copy carries only in-frame clones and drops some. This table has 300,000 to 400,000 clones, 80% to 90% appearing once. Points on this clone: Its antigen is unidentified.

The V end lost 0 bases, the J end lost 3 bases, and 13 bases lay between the germline ends. The CDR3 loop spans 15 amino acids. CDR1 and CDR2 from the germline V gene are SGDLS and YYNGEE. The source is a man between 18 and 29 years old in good health. The sample comprised memory CD8+ T cells sorted from blood. Subset reported: CD45RO+ cells pooled with CCR7-negative TemRA cells. The chain links TRBV9 to TRBJ2-7; perhaps TRBD2 as D (5 bases). The CDR3 sequence is CASSVVAGLGYEQYF. The DNA of the CDR3 is TGTGCCAGCAGCGTAGTTGCGGGCCTGGGCTACGAGCAGTACTTC.